This T cell receptor (beta chain) was sequenced during a study of blood T cell repertoires in COVID-19. For the study at large: Some COVID-19 samples were acute and others convalescent; all came from the United States, Italy and Spain. Sample material is recorded as cDNA or gDNA derived from T cells, B-cell-depleted T cells, or PBMCs.

Original analysis: For nucleated cells, counts were estimated from reference gene primer amplification. Using immunoSEQ multiplex PCR, the repertoire was profiled, and TCRdb retains in-frame clones only, with some absent. V and J calls and clone size are given by that table; D and trimming were obtained from the DNA. The table records just under 150,000 clones, 87% of them present only once. The CDR3 extends over 15 amino acids. The V gene lost 2 bases and the J gene lost 7 bases, with 13 bases spanning the gap. From germline, CDR1 is SGDLS and CDR2 YYNGEE. The J gene is TRBJ1-6, the V gene TRBV9, with D hard to call. The receptor's source is a woman aged 50 to 60 with acute or convalescent COVID-19. Sequenced material: peripheral blood. The CDR3 protein is CASSVDTTRNSPLHF. DNA for the CDR3: TGTGCCAGCAGCGTTGACACCACGCGCAATTCACCCCTCCACTTT. Supplemented by reference TRBV9 and TRBJ1-6, the full variable domain reads DSGVTQTPKHLITATGQRVTLRCSPRSGDLSVYWYQQSLDQGLQFLIQYYNGEERAKGNILERFSAQQFPDLHSELNLSSLELGDSALYFCASSVDTTRNSPLHFGNGTRLTVT.